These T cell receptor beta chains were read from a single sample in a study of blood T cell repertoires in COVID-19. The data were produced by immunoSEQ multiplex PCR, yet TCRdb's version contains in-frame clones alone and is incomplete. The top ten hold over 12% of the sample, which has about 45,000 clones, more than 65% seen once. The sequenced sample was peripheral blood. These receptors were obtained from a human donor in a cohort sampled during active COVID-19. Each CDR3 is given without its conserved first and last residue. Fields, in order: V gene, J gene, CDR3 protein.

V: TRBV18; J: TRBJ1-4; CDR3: ASSPRQGLGEKLF
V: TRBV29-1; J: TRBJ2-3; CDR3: SALAGGGYTQY
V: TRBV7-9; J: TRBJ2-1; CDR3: ASSLRGPGGRAPQEQF
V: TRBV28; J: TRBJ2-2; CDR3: ASSSSGTKAGELF
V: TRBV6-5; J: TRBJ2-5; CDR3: ASTHKGERGETQY
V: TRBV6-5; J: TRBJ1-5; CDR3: ASSYRFGSNQPQH
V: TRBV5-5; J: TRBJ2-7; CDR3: ASRTGVGSSYEQY
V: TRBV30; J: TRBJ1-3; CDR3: AWSVERTGNTIY
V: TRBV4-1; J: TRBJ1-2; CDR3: ASSQRALYGYT
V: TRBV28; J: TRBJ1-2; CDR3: ASSLQGHHGYT
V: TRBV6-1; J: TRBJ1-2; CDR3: ASSPDRESGYT
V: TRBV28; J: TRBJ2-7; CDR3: ASSLSGTSGSYEQY
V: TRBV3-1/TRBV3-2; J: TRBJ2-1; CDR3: ASSPPQTSGSYNEQF
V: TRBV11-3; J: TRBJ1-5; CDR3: ASSPRRDQPQH
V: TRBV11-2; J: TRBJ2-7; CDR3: ASRKIGVYEQY
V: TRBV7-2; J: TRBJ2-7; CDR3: ASSRTPLPHEQY
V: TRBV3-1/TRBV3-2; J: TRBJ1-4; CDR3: ASSPPGFNEKLF
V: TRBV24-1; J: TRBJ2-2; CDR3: ATTAGGVTGELF
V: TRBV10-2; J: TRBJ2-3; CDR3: ASSDRTSGVTDTQY
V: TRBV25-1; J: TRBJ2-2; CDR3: ASSEWTSGRTGELF
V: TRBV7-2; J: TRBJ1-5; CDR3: ASSLGGIDGNQPQH
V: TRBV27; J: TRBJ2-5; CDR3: ASSRHRVLGETQY
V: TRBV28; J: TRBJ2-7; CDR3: ASSPAGGPYEQY
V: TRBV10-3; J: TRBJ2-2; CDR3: AISWDRGAGELF
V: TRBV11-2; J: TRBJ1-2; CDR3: ASSLDFGRIYGYT
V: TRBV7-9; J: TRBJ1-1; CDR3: ASSLGQGGYTEAF
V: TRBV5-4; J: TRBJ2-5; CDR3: ASSLSSGQETQY
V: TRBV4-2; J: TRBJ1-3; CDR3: ASSQERDRGLSGNTIY
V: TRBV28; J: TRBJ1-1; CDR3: ASSLFQGNTEAF
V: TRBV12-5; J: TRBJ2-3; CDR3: ASGQTDTQY
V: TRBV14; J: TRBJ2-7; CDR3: ASSQDPGQTVYEQY
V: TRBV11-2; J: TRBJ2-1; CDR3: ASSLSGLADNEQF
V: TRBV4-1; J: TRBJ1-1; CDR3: ASRQGSLTEAF